The rows below give T cell receptor beta chains drawn from one sample of a study of Graves' ophthalmopathy and Graves' hyperthyroidism. TCRdb re-derived calls from the multiplex PCR reads in MiXCR, one entry per CDR3 protein. Of 600,000 to 650,000 distinct CDR3 sequences listed, 20% to 25% are singletons. Sequencing was done on a sample of peripheral blood. These receptors were obtained from a woman younger than 35 with stable Graves' hyperthyroidism. Some clones in this sample may be carry-over from other donors' samples. CDR3s include the opening cysteine and the closing phenylalanine or tryptophan. Clone size is not always given. Where it is, it says once, few, many or a class for expanded clones.

>TRBJ2-7|TRBV5-1|many
CASREGSGYEQYF
>TRBJ1-5|TRBV9|many
CASSFGALDPQHF
>TRBJ2-7|TRBV19|many
CASSATTGPYEQYF
>TRBJ2-2|TRBV2|NA
CASGWEKGITGELFF
>TRBJ2-7|TRBV28|NA
CASSQFKGEQYF
>TRBJ1-1|TRBV5-1|many
CASNLAQGSQAFF
>TRBJ1-5|TRBV5-5|many
CASSRDDGQPQHF
>TRBJ1-5|TRBV2|many
CASRAGVGNQPQHF
>TRBJ1-5|TRBV9|few
CASSVGDVITLNQPQHF
>TRBJ2-7|TRBV7-9|many
CASSFGAASSF
>TRBJ2-7|TRBV28|few
CASSERQAATYEQYF
>TRBJ2-5|TRBV5-1|few
CASSTAGSGGETQYF
>TRBJ2-5|TRBV7-3|NA
CASSLSVTSGQETQYF
>TRBJ1-1|TRBV7-8|once
CASSLGVLTEENTEAFF
>TRBJ2-2|TRBV19|few
CASSIRQGAGGELFF
>TRBJ2-7|TRBV12-3/TRBV12-4|many
CASSAVSGGPLYEQYF
>TRBJ2-6|TRBV28|NA
CASSPLTGPGANVLTF
>TRBJ2-2|TRBV11-3|NA
CASSLDGLVTGELFF
>TRBJ1-1|TRBV28|few
CASSLPLTFTEACF
>TRBJ1-5|TRBV5-1|many
CASSSGTDNQPQHF
>TRBJ2-5|TRBV19|NA
CASSTPSGGVETQYF
>TRBJ1-2|TRBV7-9|once
CANSLRTWGVYGYTF
>TRBJ1-2|TRBV12-3/TRBV12-4|few
CASTRGSNYGYTF
>TRBJ2-7|TRBV4-3|many
CASSQGTRDEQYF
>TRBJ2-6|TRBV5-1|NA
CASSREGQGADGANVLTF
>TRBJ2-7|TRBV6-2/TRBV6-3|many
CASSGLSGEQYF